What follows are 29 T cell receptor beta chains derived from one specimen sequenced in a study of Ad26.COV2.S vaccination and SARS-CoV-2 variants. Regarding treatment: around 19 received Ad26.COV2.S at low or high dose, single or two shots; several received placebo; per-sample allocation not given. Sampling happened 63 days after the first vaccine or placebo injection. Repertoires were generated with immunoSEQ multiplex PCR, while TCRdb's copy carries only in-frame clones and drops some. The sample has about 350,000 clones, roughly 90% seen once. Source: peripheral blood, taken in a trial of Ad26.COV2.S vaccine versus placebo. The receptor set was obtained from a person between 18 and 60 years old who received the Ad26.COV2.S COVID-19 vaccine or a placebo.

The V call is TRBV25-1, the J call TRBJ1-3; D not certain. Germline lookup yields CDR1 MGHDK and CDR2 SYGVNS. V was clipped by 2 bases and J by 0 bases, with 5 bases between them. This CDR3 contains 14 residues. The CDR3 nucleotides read TGTGCCAGCAGTGAAAGGGACTCTGGAAACACCATATATTTT. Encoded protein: CASSERDSGNTIYF.

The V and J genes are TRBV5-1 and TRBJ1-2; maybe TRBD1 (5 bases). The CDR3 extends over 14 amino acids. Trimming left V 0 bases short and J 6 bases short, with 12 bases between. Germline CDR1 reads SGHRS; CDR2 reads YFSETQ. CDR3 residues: CASSLDQEGNGYTF. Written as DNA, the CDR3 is TGCGCCAGCAGCTTGGACCAAGAGGGGAATGGCTACACCTTC.

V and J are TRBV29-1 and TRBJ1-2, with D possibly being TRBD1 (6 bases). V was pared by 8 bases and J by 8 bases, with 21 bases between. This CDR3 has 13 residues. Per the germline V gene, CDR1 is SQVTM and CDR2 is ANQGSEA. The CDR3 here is CSTITGNLVGYTF. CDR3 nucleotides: TGCAGCACTATTACAGGGAATCTGGTCGGCTACACCTTC.

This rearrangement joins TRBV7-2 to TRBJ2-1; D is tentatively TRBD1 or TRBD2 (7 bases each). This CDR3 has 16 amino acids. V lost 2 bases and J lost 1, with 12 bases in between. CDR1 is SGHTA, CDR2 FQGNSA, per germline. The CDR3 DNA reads TGTGCCAGCAGCTTACGGGGGGACAGTTCCTACAATGAGCAGTTCTTC. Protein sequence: CASSLRGDSSYNEQFF.

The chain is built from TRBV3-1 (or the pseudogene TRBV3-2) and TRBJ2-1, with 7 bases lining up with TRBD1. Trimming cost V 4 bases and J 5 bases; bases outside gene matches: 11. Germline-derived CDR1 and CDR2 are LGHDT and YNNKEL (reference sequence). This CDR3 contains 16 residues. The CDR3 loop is CASSRLRQGGDNEQFF. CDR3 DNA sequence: TGTGCCAGCAGCCGATTGAGACAGGGCGGAGACAATGAGCAGTTCTTC.

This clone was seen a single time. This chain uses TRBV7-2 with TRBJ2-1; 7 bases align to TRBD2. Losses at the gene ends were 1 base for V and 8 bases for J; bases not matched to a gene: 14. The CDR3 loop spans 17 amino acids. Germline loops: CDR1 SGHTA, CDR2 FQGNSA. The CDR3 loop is CASSLVRGLPLGHEQFF. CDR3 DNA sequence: TGTGCCAGCAGCTTAGTTCGGGGACTACCTTTGGGTCATGAGCAGTTCTTC.

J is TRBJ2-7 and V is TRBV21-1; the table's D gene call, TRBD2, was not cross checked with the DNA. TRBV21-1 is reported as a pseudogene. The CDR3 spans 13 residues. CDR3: CASMSAGGGEQYF. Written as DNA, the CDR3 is TGTGCCAGCATGTCCGCGGGAGGGGGAGAGCAGTACTTC.

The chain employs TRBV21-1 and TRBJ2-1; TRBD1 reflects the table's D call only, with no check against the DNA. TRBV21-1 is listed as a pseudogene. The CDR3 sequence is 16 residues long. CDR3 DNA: TGTGCCAGCAGCAATCCCGGGACAGGGGGCTACAATGAGCAGTTCTTC. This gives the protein CASSNPGTGGYNEQFF.

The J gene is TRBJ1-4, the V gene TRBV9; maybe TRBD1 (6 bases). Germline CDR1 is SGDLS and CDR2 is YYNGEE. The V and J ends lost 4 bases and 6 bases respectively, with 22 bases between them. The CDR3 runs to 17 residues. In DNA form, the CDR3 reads TGTGCCAGCAGCTCCCTTAGGGGGGGGGCTGGCTATGAAAAACTGTTTTTT. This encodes CASSSLRGGAGYEKLFF.

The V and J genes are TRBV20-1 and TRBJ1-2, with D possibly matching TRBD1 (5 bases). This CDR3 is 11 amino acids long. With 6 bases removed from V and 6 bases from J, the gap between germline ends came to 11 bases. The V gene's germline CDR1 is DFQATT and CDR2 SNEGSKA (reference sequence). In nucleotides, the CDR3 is TGCAGTGCAAAAGGAGGGGATGGCTACACCTTC. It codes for CSAKGGDGYTF.

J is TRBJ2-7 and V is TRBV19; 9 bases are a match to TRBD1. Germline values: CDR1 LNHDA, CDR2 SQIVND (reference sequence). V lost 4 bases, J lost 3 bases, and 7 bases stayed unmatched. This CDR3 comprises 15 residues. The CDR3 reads CASSTRQGGLYEQYF. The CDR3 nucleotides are TGTGCCAGTAGTACGCGACAGGGGGGCCTCTACGAGCAGTACTTC.

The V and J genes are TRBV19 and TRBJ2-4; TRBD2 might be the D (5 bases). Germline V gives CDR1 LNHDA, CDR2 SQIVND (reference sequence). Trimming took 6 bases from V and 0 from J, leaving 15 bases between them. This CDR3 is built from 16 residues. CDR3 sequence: CASSSPPGIAKNIQYF. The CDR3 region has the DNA TGTGCCAGTAGCTCCCCTCCGGGGATAGCCAAAAACATTCAGTACTTC. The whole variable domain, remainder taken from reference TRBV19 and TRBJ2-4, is DGGITQSPKYLFRKEGQNVTLSCEQNLNHDAMYWYRQDPGQGLRLIYYSQIVNDFQKGDIAEGYSVSREKKESFPLTVTSAQKNPTAFYLCASSSPPGIAKNIQYFGAGTRLSVL.

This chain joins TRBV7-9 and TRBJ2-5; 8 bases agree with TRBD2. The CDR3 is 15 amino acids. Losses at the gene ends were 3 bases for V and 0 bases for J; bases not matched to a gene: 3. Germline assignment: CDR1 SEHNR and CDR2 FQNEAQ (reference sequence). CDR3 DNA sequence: TGTGCCAGCAGCTTGACACTAGCGGACCAAGAGACCCAGTACTTC. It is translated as CASSLTLADQETQYF.

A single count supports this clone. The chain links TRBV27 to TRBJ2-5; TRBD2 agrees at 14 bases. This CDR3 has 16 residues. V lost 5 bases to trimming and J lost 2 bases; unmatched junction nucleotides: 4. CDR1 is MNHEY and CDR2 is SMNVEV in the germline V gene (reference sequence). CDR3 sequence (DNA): TGTGCCAGCAGTCCCCGGACTAGCGGGGGGCAAGAGACCCAGTACTTC. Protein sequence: CASSPRTSGGQETQYF.

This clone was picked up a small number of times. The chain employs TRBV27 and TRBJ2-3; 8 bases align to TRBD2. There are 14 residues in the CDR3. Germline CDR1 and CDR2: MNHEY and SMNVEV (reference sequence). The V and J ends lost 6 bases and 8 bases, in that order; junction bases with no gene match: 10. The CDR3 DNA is TGTGCCAGCAGGGGGACTAGTCCCTTAGGTACGCAGTATTTT. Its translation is CASRGTSPLGTQYF.

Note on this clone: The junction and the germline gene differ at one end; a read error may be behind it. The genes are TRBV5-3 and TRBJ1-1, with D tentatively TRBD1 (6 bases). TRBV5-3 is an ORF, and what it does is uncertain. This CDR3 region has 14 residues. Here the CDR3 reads CARSLRGANAEAFF. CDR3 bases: TGTGCCAGAAGCTTGCGGGGGGCGAACGCTGAAGCTTTCTTT.

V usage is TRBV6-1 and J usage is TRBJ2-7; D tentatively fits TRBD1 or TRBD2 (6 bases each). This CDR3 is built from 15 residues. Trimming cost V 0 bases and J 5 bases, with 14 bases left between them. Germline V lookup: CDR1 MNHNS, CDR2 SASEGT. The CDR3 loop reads CASSEALRGTNEQYF. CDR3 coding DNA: TGTGCCAGCAGTGAAGCGCTTCGGGGGACAAACGAGCAGTACTTC.

The CDR3 spells CASSGGTAGNIQYF. CDR3 sequence (DNA): TGCGCCAGCAGTGGGGGGACAGCGGGAAACATTCAGTACTTC. This chain connects TRBV10-1 to TRBJ2-4; maybe TRBD1 (7 bases). CDR1 is WNHNN and CDR2 is SYGVQD in the germline V gene (reference sequence). Trimming removed 4 bases at V and 6 bases at J, with 13 bases between. The CDR3 sequence is 14 residues long.

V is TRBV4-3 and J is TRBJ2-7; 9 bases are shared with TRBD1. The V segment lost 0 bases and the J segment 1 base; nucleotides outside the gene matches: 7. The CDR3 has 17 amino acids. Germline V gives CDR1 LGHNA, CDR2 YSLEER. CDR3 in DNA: TGCGCCAGCAGCCAAGATGTCTCCGGGACAGGGTCCTACGAGCAGTACTTC. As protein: CASSQDVSGTGSYEQYF.

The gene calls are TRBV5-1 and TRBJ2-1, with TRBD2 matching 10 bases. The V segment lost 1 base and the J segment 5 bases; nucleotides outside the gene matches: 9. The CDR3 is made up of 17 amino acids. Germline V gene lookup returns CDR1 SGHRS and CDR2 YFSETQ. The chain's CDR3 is CASSLFLAGDHNNEQFF. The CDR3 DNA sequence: TGCGCCAGCAGCTTGTTTCTAGCGGGGGACCACAACAATGAGCAGTTCTTC.

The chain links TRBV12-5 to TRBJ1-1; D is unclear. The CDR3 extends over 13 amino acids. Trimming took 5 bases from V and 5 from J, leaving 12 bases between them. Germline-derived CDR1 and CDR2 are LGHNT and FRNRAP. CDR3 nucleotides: TGTGCTAGTGGTACTAGTATGACGACTGAAGCTTTCTTT. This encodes CASGTSMTTEAFF.

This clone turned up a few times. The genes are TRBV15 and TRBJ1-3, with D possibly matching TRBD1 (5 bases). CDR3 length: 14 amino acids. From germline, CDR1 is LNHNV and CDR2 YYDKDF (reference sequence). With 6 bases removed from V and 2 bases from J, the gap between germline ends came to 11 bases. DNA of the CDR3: TGTGCCACCAGACCTCGGGGGACTGGAAACACCATATATTTT. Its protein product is CATRPRGTGNTIYF.

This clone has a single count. This chain's CDR3 is CASSLATSGVPANTGELFF. Written as DNA, the CDR3 is TGTGCCAGCAGCTTAGCGACTAGCGGGGTTCCCGCGAACACCGGGGAGCTGTTTTTT. The rearrangement links TRBV7-6 to TRBJ2-2; 11 bases match TRBD2. The CDR3 is 19 residues long. V was pared by 0 bases and J by 0 bases, with 6 bases of the junction left unmatched. Germline V gives CDR1 SGHVS, CDR2 FNYEAQ.

For the CDR3, the DNA is TGCGCCAGCAGCCCCAACAGGGGGACAGGGGGCGAGCAGTACTTC. Protein: CASSPNRGTGGEQYF. The J gene is TRBJ2-7, the V gene TRBV5-1; 11 bases line up with TRBD1. V gave up 4 bases and J gave up 6 bases; unmatched junction bases: 9. Per germline, CDR1 SGHRS and CDR2 YFSETQ. This CDR3 is built from 15 residues.

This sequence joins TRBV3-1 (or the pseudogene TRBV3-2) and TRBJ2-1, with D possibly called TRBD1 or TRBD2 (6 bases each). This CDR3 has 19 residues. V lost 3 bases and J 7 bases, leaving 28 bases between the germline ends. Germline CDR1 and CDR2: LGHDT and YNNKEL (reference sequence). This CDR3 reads CASSHQEGKQGPLWNEQFF. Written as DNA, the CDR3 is TGTGCCAGCAGCCACCAGGAGGGTAAGCAGGGGCCTCTTTGGAATGAGCAGTTCTTC.

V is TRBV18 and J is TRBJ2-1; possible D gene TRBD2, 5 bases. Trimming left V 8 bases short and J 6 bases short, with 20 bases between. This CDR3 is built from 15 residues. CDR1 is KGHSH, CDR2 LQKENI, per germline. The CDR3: CASENEYGIGNEQFF. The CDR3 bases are TGTGCCAGCGAAAACGAATACGGGATAGGCAATGAGCAGTTCTTC.

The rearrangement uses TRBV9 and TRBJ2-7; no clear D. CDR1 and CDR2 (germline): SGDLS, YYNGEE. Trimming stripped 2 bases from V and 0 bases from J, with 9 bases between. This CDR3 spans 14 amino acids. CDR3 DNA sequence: TGTGCCAGCAGCGTCGGACGGAACTCCTACGAGCAGTACTTC. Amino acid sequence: CASSVGRNSYEQYF.

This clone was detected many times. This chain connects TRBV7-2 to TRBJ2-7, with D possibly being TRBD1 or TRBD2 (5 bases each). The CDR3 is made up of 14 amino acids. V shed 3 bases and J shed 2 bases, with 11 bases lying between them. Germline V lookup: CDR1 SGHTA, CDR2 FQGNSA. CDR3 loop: CASSFGDGTYEQYF. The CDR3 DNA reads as TGTGCCAGCAGCTTTGGGGACGGGACCTACGAGCAGTACTTC.

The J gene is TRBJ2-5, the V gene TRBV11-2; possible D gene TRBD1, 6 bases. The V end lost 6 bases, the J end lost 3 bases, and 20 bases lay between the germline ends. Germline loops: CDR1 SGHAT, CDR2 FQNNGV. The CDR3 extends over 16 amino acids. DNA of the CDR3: TGTGCCAGCAGACGTTTGACCGAGGGGGTGAAAGAGACCCAGTACTTC. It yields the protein CASRRLTEGVKETQYF.